These T cell receptor beta chains were read from a single sample in a study of shared T cell receptors in the human thymus. The protocol was immunoSEQ multiplex PCR, while the TCRdb copy is restricted to in-frame clones and leaves out a portion. Among some 660,000 clones listed, about 90% were seen once. The sample also formed part of further work on human thymus T cells.

Sequencing was performed on thymocytes. These receptors were collected from a boy younger than two with a congenital heart defect. CDR3s include the opening cysteine and the closing phenylalanine or tryptophan. The D gene is left open where the match is weak. Size values are once, few and many counts, or a class for expanded clones, and some rows have none.

v_gene: TRBV11-3; abundance: .; d_gene: TRBD2; j_gene: TRBJ2-2; CDR3nt: TGTGCCAGCAGCGTAACTAGCGGGAGGGCCAGCACCGGGGAGCTGTTTTTT; CDR3aa: CASSVTSGRASTGELFF
v_gene: TRBV7-2; abundance: .; d_gene: .; j_gene: TRBJ1-2; CDR3nt: TGTGCCAGCAGCATCGCTCAGCGGGGGAGAGATGGCTACACCTTC; CDR3aa: CASSIAQRGRDGYTF
v_gene: TRBV27; abundance: .; d_gene: TRBD2; j_gene: TRBJ2-2; CDR3nt: TGTGCCAGCAGTTTACAAACTAGCGGGAGTCGTACCGGGGAGCTGTTTTTT; CDR3aa: CASSLQTSGSRTGELFF
v_gene: TRBV4-3; abundance: .; d_gene: .; j_gene: TRBJ2-7; CDR3nt: TGCGCCAGCAGCCAAGAGAGGGAACCGCGATATGACGAGCAGTACTTC; CDR3aa: CASSQEREPRYDEQYF
v_gene: TRBV7-9; abundance: once; d_gene: .; j_gene: TRBJ2-7; CDR3nt: TGTGCCAGCAGCGCCCGGGACAAATACTCCTACGAGCAGTACTTC; CDR3aa: CASSARDKYSYEQYF
v_gene: TRBV7-9; abundance: .; d_gene: TRBD1; j_gene: TRBJ2-4; CDR3nt: TGTGCCAGCAGCTTCTTTGAGGGGGCGGCCAAAAACATTCAGTACTTC; CDR3aa: CASSFFEGAAKNIQYF
v_gene: TRBV5-6; abundance: .; d_gene: TRBD1; j_gene: TRBJ1-2; CDR3nt: TGTGCCAGCAGCAACTCAGCCTACTCGGACAGGCCGTTCCCTATTGACACCTTC; CDR3aa: CASSNSAYSDRPFPIDTF
v_gene: TRBV12-5; abundance: .; d_gene: TRBD1; j_gene: TRBJ2-4; CDR3nt: TGTGCTAGTGGTCATCCGGGACAGGGGAAAAACATTCAGTACTTC; CDR3aa: CASGHPGQGKNIQYF
v_gene: TRBV25-1; abundance: .; d_gene: .; j_gene: TRBJ2-2; CDR3nt: TGTGCCAGCAGCAGTCGTTACACCGGGGAGCTGTTTTTT; CDR3aa: CASSSRYTGELFF
v_gene: TRBV5-1; abundance: .; d_gene: TRBD2; j_gene: TRBJ2-7; CDR3nt: TGCGCCAGCAGCGCTGAGACTAGCGTCTCCTACGAGCAGTACTTC; CDR3aa: CASSAETSVSYEQYF
v_gene: TRBV7-2; abundance: .; d_gene: .; j_gene: TRBJ1-5; CDR3nt: TGTGCCAGCAGCTTAGCGGGGGGGGATTATCAGCCCCAGCATTTT; CDR3aa: CASSLAGGDYQPQHF
v_gene: TRBV28; abundance: .; d_gene: .; j_gene: TRBJ1-2; CDR3nt: TGTGCCAGCAGTCTACTCCCAGGGTTCTCTGATGGCTACACCTTC; CDR3aa: CASSLLPGFSDGYTF
v_gene: TRBV5-1; abundance: .; d_gene: TRBD1; j_gene: TRBJ1-2; CDR3nt: TGCGCCAGCAGCTTCAGGACAGGGGGCGAAAAGTATGGCTACACCTTC; CDR3aa: CASSFRTGGEKYGYTF
v_gene: TRBV9; abundance: .; d_gene: .; j_gene: TRBJ2-4; CDR3nt: TGTGCCAGCAGCCCACAATTGGAGGGGCCGAGGGGCATTCAGTACTTC; CDR3aa: CASSPQLEGPRGIQYF
v_gene: TRBV28; abundance: .; d_gene: .; j_gene: TRBJ1-5; CDR3nt: TGTGCCAGCAGTCATCTAGCGGGGAAGGGGAGCAATCAGCCCCAGCATTTT; CDR3aa: CASSHLAGKGSNQPQHF
v_gene: TRBV4-2; abundance: .; d_gene: .; j_gene: TRBJ2-7; CDR3nt: TGTGCCAGCAGCCAAGATGTGCCCCAGGGTCACTACGAGCAGTACTTC; CDR3aa: CASSQDVPQGHYEQYF